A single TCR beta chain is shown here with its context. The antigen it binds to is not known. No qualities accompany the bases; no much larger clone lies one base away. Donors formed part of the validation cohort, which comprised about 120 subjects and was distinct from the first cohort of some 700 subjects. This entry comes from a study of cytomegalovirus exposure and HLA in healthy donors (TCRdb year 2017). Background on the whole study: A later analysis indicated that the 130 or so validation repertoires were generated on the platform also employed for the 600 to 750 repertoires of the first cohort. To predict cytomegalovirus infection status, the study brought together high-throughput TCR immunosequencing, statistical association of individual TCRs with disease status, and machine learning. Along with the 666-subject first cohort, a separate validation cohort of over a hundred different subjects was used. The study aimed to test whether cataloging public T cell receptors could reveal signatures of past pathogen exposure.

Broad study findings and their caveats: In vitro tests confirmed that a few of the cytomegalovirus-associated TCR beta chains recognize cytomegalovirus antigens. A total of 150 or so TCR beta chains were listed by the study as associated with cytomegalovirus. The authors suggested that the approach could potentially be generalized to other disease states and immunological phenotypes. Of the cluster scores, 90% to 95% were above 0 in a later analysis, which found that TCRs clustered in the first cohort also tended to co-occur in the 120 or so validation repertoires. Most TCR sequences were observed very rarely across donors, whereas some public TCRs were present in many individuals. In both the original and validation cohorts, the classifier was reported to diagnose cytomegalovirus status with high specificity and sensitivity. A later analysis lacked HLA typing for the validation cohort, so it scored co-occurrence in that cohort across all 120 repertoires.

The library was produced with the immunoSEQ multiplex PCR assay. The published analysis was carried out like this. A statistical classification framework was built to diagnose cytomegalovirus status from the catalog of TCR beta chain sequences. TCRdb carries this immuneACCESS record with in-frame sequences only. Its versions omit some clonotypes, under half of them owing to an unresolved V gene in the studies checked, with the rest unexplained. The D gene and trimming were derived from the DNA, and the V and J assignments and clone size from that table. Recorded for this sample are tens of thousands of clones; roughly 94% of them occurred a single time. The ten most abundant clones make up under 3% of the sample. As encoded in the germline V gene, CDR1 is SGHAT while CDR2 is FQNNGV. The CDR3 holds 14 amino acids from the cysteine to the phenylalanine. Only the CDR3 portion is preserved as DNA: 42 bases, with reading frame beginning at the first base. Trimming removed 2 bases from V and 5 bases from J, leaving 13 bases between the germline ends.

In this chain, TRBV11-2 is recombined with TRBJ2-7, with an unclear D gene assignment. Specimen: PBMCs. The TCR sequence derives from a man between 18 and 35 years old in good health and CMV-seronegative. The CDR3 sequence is CASSLKTQVHEQYF. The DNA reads TGTGCCAGCAGCTTAAAGACACAAGTCCACGAGCAGTACTTC.